One T cell receptor beta chain is described in this entry. Its antigen is currently unknown. Clones were read by immunoSEQ multiplex PCR, and TCRdb kept only the in-frame ones, dropping some. The data contain around 30,000 clones, roughly nine tenths of them singletons. The germline V gene encodes CDR1 LGHNA and CDR2 YSLEER. The CDR3 loop spans 16 amino acids. Trimming took 2 bases from V and 0 from J, leaving 12 bases between them. This sample was included in a study of a mutant IDH1 vaccine in newly diagnosed glioma. Overall study context: Vaccination was launched 4-6 weeks after radiotherapy alone, or with temozolomide cycles. Visit V12 was conducted at week 35 as the safety follow-up. Visit V13 came later, at week 47. Overall study results and limits: Vaccination elicited immune responses in 93.3% of patients.

Specified time point: week 47, end of study. Mutant IDH1 20-mer peptide, at 300 ug, made up each vaccine dose, with topical imiquimod. Patients were given eight vaccinations, scheduled in weeks 1, 3, 5, 7, 11, 15, 19 and 23. This receptor was taken from a man in his forties with glioma. This specimen consisted of PBMCs, obtained from a glioma patient whose treatment included an IDH1 peptide vaccine. This chain uses TRBV4-3 with TRBJ2-3, with D possibly matching TRBD1 (5 bases). The CDR3 region is CASSQQGGFSTDTQYF. CDR3 nucleotide sequence: TGCGCCAGCAGCCAACAGGGCGGCTTTAGCACAGATACGCAGTATTTT.